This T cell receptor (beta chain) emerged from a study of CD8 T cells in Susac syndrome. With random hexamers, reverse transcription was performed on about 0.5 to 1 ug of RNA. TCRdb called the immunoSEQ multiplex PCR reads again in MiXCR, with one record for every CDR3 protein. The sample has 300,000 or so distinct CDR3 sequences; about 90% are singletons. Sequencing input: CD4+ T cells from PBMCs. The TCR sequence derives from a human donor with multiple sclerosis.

The CDR3 DNA is TGTGCCAGCAGTGGAAGGACAGCCGAAAGGAGGAGATTACTGCAACCGAACACCATATATTTT. This codes for CASSGRTAERRRLLQPNTIYF. This chain joins TRBV6-2 or TRBV6-3 and TRBJ1-3; a possible D gene is TRBD1 (6 bases). Trimming took 5 bases from V and 7 from J, leaving 36 bases between them. This CDR3 spans 21 amino acids. The V gene's germline CDR1 is MNHEY and CDR2 SVGEGT.